These T cell receptor beta chains were read from a single sample in a study of cytomegalovirus exposure and HLA in healthy donors. Assay: immunoSEQ multiplex PCR; the TCRdb copy retains only in-frame clones and omits some. The sample shows 30,000 to 40,000 clones, roughly 90% of them seen only once. The sequenced material came from PBMCs. Receptors were obtained from a woman in her thirties or forties in good health and CMV-seropositive. Both conserved end residues are part of each CDR3. A D gene is named only where the DNA matches it firmly. For some rows the clone size is stated as once, few or many, or as a class when expanded; others skip it.

abundance: .; d_gene: .; j_gene: TRBJ2-5; v_gene: TRBV20-1; CDR3aa: CSAIPQETQYF; CDR3nt: TGCAGTGCTATCCCGCAAGAGACCCAGTACTTC
abundance: .; d_gene: .; j_gene: TRBJ2-1; v_gene: TRBV18; CDR3aa: CASSDQGTLHNEQFF; CDR3nt: TGTGCCAGCTCCGACCAGGGGACCCTACACAATGAGCAGTTCTTC
abundance: few; d_gene: .; j_gene: TRBJ1-2; v_gene: TRBV19; CDR3aa: CASSIWELNYGYTF; CDR3nt: TGTGCCAGTAGTATTTGGGAGTTGAACTATGGCTACACCTTC
abundance: .; d_gene: .; j_gene: TRBJ2-3; v_gene: TRBV27; CDR3aa: CASTRTATDTQYF; CDR3nt: TGTGCCAGCACCCGGACAGCCACAGATACGCAGTATTTT
abundance: .; d_gene: .; j_gene: TRBJ2-3; v_gene: TRBV18; CDR3aa: CASSPSEGAWGEDTQYF; CDR3nt: TGTGCCAGCTCACCTTCTGAAGGGGCTTGGGGGGAAGATACGCAGTATTTT
abundance: .; d_gene: TRBD2; j_gene: TRBJ2-2; v_gene: TRBV7-3; CDR3aa: CASSLTIGTTPNTGELFF; CDR3nt: TGTGCCAGCAGCTTAACGATAGGGACTACACCGAACACCGGGGAGCTGTTTTTT
abundance: .; d_gene: TRBD1; j_gene: TRBJ2-3; v_gene: TRBV5-1; CDR3aa: CASSLLGTGGDTQYF; CDR3nt: TGCGCCAGCAGCTTGTTGGGGACAGGCGGGGATACGCAGTATTTT
abundance: once; d_gene: TRBD1; j_gene: TRBJ2-5; v_gene: TRBV5-1; CDR3aa: CASSLETGRETQYF; CDR3nt: TGCGCCAGCAGCTTAGAGACAGGGCGAGAGACCCAGTACTTC
abundance: .; d_gene: TRBD2; j_gene: TRBJ2-2; v_gene: TRBV28; CDR3aa: CASSLATSGFTGELFF; CDR3nt: TGTGCCAGCAGTTTAGCGACTAGCGGATTTACCGGGGAGCTGTTTTTT
abundance: .; d_gene: TRBD1; j_gene: TRBJ1-5; v_gene: TRBV6-5; CDR3aa: CASSPSDRATQHF; CDR3nt: TGTGCCAGCAGCCCCTCCGACAGGGCCACCCAGCATTTT
abundance: .; d_gene: .; j_gene: TRBJ1-1; v_gene: TRBV9; CDR3aa: CASSVGPKNTEAFF; CDR3nt: TGTGCCAGCAGCGTAGGGCCGAAGAACACTGAAGCTTTCTTT
abundance: once; d_gene: .; j_gene: TRBJ1-1; v_gene: TRBV13; CDR3aa: CASSGDTNTEAFF; CDR3nt: TGTGCCAGCAGCGGGGACACGAACACTGAAGCTTTCTTT
abundance: few; d_gene: .; j_gene: TRBJ1-5; v_gene: TRBV25-1; CDR3aa: CASSQTGRNQPQHF; CDR3nt: TGTGCCAGCAGTCAGACAGGTCGCAATCAGCCCCAGCATTTT
abundance: .; d_gene: TRBD1; j_gene: TRBJ1-2; v_gene: TRBV2; CDR3aa: CASSEMTGSFSGYTF; CDR3nt: TGTGCCAGCAGTGAAATGACAGGGTCGTTTTCTGGCTACACCTTC
abundance: .; d_gene: TRBD2; j_gene: TRBJ2-2; v_gene: TRBV18; CDR3aa: CASLGLAGLNTGELFF; CDR3nt: TGTGCCAGCCTCGGACTAGCGGGTTTGAACACCGGGGAGCTGTTTTTT
abundance: .; d_gene: .; j_gene: TRBJ2-1; v_gene: TRBV4-1; CDR3aa: CASSQDGVGQFF; CDR3nt: TGCGCCAGCAGCCAAGATGGAGTTGGGCAGTTCTTC
abundance: .; d_gene: .; j_gene: TRBJ1-4; v_gene: TRBV28; CDR3aa: CASSAPGTNEKLFF; CDR3nt: TGTGCCAGCAGCGCTCCCGGGACTAATGAAAAACTGTTTTTT
abundance: few; d_gene: .; j_gene: TRBJ1-2; v_gene: TRBV2; CDR3aa: CASREGTATANYGYTF; CDR3nt: TGTGCCAGCAGAGAAGGGACGGCGACAGCTAACTATGGCTACACCTTC
abundance: .; d_gene: TRBD2; j_gene: TRBJ2-3; v_gene: TRBV14; CDR3aa: CASSPGLAGGFTDTQYF; CDR3nt: TGTGCCAGCAGCCCTGGACTAGCGGGGGGGTTCACAGATACGCAGTATTTT
abundance: .; d_gene: TRBD1; j_gene: TRBJ1-5; v_gene: TRBV18; CDR3aa: CASSPDRNQPQHF; CDR3nt: TGTGCCAGCTCGCCGGACAGGAATCAGCCCCAGCATTTT